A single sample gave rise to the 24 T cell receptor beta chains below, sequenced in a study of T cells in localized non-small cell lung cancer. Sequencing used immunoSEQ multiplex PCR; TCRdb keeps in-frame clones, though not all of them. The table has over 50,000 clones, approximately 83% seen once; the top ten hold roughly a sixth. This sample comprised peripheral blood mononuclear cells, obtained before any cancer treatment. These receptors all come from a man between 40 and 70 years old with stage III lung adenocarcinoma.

The CDR3 bases are TGTGCCAGCAGCTTAACTATCTACAATGAGCAGTTCTTC. Residues: CASSLTIYNEQFF. The genes are TRBV7-3 and TRBJ2-1; D not certain. The germline V and J ends were trimmed by 0 bases and 3 bases, with 3 bases remaining between them. CDR1 and CDR2 (germline): SGHTA, FQGTGA. The CDR3 spans 13 residues.

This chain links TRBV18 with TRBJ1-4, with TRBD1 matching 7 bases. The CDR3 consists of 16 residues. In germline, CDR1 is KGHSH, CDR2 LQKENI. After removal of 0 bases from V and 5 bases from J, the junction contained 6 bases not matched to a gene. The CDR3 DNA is TGTGCCAGCTCACCACCGAATGGCAGGGGGAATGAAAAACTGTTTTTT. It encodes CASSPPNGRGNEKLFF.

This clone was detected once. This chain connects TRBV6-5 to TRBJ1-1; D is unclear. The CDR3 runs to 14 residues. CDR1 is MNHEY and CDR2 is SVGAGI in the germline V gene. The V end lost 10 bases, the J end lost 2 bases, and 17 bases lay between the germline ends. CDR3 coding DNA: TGTGCCACCGGACGACGGATACAAAACACTGAAGCTTTCTTT. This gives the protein CATGRRIQNTEAFF.

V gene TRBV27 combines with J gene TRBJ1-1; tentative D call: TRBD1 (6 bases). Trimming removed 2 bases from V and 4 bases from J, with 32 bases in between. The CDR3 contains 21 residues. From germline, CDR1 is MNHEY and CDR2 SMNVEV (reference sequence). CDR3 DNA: TGTGCCAGCAGTTTAGCAAGACGGACCCGGGGGCTCAGGGCATGGGCCACTGAAGCTTTCTTT. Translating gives CASSLARRTRGLRAWATEAFF.

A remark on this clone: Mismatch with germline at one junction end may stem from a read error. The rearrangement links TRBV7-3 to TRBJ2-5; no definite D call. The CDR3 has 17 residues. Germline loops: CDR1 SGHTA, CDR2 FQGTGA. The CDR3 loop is CASSQDGRPSRVETQYF. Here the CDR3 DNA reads TGCGCCAGCAGCCAAGATGGAAGGCCTTCCCGGGTAGAGACCCAGTACTTC.

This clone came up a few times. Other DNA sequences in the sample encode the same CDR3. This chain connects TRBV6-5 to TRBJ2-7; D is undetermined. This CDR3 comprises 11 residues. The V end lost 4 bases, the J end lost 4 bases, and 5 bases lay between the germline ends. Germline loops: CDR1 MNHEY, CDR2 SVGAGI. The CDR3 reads CASSFQYEQYF. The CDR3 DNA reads TGTGCCAGCAGTTTTCAATACGAGCAGTACTTC.

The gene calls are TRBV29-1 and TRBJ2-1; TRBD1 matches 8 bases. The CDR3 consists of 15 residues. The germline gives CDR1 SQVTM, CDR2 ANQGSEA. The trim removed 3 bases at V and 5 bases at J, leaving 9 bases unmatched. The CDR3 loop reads CSVEGFGQGDNEQFF. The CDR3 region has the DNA TGCAGCGTTGAGGGTTTCGGACAGGGCGACAATGAGCAGTTCTTC.

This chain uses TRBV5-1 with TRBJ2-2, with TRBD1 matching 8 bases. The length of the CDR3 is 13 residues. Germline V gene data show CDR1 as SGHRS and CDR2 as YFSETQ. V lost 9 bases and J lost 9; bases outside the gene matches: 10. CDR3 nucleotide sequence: TGCGCCACCCCGACAGGGGAAGGCAGGGAGCTGTTTTTT. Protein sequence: CATPTGEGRELFF.

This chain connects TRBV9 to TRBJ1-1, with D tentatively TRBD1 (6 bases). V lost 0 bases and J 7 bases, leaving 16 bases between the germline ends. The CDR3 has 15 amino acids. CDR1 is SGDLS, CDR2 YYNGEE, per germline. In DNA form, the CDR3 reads TGTGCCAGCAGCGTAGACCCAGGGGAATGGAGTGAAGCTTTCTTT. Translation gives CASSVDPGEWSEAFF.

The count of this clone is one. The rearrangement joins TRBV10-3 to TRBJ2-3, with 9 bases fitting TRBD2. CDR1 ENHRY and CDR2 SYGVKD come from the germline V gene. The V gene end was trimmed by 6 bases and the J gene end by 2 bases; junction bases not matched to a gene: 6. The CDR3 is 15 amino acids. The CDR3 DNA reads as TGTGCCATCAGGCTAAGCGGGGGGTCCACAGATACGCAGTATTTT. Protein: CAIRLSGGSTDTQYF.

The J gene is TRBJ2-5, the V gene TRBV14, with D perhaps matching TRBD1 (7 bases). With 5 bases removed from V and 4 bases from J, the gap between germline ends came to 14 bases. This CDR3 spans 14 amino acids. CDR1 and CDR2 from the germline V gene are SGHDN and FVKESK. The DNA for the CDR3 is TGTGCCAGCAGCAAACTCCAGGGGGGAGAGACCCAGTACTTC. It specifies CASSKLQGGETQYF.

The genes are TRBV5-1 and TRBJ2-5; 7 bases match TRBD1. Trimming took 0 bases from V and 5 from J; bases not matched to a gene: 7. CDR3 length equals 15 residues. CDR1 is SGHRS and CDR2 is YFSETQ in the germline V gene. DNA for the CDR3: TGCGCCAGCAGCTTGGGAGGGGGCGAGACGGAGACCCAGTACTTC. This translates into CASSLGGGETETQYF. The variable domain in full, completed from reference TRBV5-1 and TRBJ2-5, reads KAGVTQTPRYLIKTRGQQVTLSCSPISGHRSVSWYQQTPGQGLQFLFEYFSETQRNKGNFPGRFSGRQFSNSRSEMNVSTLELGDSALYLCASSLGGGETETQYFGPGTRLLVL.

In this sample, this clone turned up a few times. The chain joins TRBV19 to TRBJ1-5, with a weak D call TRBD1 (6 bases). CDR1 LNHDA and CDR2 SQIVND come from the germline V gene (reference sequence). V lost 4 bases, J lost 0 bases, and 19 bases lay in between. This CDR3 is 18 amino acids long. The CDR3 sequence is CASSNGWLAGVSNQPQHF. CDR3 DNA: TGTGCCAGTAGTAATGGGTGGTTGGCAGGGGTTAGCAATCAGCCCCAGCATTTT.

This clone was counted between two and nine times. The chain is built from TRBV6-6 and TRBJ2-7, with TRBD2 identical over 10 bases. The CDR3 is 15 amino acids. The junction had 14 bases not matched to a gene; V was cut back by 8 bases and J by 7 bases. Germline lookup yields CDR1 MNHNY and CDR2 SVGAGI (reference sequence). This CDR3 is CASQVERGGRREQYF. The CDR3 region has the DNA TGTGCCAGCCAGGTAGAGCGGGGGGGGAGGAGGGAGCAGTACTTC.

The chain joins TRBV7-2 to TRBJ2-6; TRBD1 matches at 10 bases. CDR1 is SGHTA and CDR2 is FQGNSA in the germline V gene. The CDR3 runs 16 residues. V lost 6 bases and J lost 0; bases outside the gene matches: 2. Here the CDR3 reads CASRRTGGSGANVLTF. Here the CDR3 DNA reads TGTGCCAGCAGAAGGACAGGGGGCTCTGGGGCCAACGTCCTGACTTTC.

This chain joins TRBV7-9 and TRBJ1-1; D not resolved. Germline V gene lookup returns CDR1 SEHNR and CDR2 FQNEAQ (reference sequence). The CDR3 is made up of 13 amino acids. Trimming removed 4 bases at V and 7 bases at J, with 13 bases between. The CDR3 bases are TGTGCCAGCAGCTCAGACGGATTCGGTGAAGCTTTCTTT. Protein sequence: CASSSDGFGEAFF.

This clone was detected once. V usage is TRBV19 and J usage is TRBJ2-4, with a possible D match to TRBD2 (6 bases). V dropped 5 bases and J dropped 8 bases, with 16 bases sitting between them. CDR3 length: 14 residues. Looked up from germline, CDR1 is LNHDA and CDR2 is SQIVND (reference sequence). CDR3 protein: CASSAIRDFDIQYF. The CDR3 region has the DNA TGTGCCAGTAGTGCAATCCGGGACTTCGACATTCAGTACTTC. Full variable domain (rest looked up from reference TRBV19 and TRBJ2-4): DGGITQSPKYLFRKEGQNVTLSCEQNLNHDAMYWYRQDPGQGLRLIYYSQIVNDFQKGDIAEGYSVSREKKESFPLTVTSAQKNPTAFYLCASSAIRDFDIQYFGAGTRLSVL.

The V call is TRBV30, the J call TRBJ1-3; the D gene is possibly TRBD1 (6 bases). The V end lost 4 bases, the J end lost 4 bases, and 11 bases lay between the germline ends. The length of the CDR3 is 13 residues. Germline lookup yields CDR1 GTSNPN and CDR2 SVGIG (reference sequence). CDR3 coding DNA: TGTGCCTGGAATACAGGGAGGGGAAACACCATATATTTT. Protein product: CAWNTGRGNTIYF.

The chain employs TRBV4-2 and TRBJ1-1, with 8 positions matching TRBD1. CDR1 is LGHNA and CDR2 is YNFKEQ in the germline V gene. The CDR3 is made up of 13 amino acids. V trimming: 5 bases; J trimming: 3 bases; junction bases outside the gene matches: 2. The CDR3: CASSEDRDTEAFF. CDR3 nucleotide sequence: TGTGCCAGCAGCGAGGACAGGGACACTGAAGCTTTCTTT.

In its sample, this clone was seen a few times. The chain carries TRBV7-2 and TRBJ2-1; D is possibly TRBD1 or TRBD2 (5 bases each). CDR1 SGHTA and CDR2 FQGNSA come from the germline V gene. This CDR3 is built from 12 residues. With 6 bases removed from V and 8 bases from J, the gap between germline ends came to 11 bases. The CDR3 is CASRGENDEQFF. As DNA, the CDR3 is TGTGCCAGCAGGGGGGAGAACGATGAGCAGTTCTTC.

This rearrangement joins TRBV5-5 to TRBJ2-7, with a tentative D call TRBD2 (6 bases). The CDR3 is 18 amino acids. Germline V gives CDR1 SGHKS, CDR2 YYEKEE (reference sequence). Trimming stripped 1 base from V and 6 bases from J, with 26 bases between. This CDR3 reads CASSLLASYGTVASEQYF. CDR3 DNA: TGTGCCAGCAGCTTGTTGGCGAGTTATGGGACTGTGGCGAGCGAGCAGTACTTC.

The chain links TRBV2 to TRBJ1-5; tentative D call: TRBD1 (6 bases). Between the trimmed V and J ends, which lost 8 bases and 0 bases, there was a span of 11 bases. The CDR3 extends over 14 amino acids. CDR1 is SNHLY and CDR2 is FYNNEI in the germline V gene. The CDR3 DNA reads TGTGCCAGCTCTACAGGGAATAGCAATCAGCCCCAGCATTTT. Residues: CASSTGNSNQPQHF.

CDR3 DNA: TGCGCCAGCAGCCGGTCATGGGAAACTGAAGCTTTCTTT. This codes for CASSRSWETEAFF. The chain joins TRBV5-1 to TRBJ1-1; D is undetermined. V was cut by 4 bases and J by 5 bases, with 12 bases left in between. Germline V gene lookup returns CDR1 SGHRS and CDR2 YFSETQ. The CDR3 has 13 residues.

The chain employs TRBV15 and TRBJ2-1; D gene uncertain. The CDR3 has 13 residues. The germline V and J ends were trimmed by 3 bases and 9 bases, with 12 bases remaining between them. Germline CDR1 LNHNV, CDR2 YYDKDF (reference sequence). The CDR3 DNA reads TGTGCCACCAGCAGCCCTCCCAGGCCTGAGCAGTTCTTC. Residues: CATSSPPRPEQFF. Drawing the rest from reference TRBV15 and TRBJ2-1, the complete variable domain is DAMVIQNPRYQVTQFGKPVTLSCSQTLNHNVMYWYQQKSSQAPKLLFHYYDKDFNNEADTPDNFQSRRPNTSFCFLDIRSPGLGDTAMYLCATSSPPRPEQFFGPGTRLTVL.